This passage covers 11 T cell receptor beta chains from one sample sequenced in a study of CD8 T cells in ankylosing spondylitis. TCRdb analysed the 5' RACE reads with MiXCR anew, one entry per CDR3 protein. The sample carries about 140,000 distinct CDR3 sequences, roughly 8% recorded once. Sequencing used synovial fluid, either unsorted or a sorted T cell fraction (not recorded which). These receptors were taken from a male donor with ankylosing spondylitis.

This clonotype was counted many times. The J gene is TRBJ1-1, the V gene TRBV6-2 or TRBV6-3, with D uncertain. Germline CDR1 reads MNHEY; CDR2 reads SVGEGT. CDR3 length equals 16 residues. V was shortened by 5 bases and J by 4 bases, with 20 bases between the two germline ends. The DNA of the CDR3 is TGTGCCAGCAGTCCCCTTATCGACGGCACTATCACTGAAGCTTTCTTT. It specifies CASSPLIDGTITEAFF.

The J gene is TRBJ2-7, the V gene TRBV7-9, with D perhaps TRBD2 (6 bases). Germline V gene sequence: CDR1 SEHNR, CDR2 FQNEAQ (reference sequence). The CDR3 spans 15 residues. Trimming took off 1 base at V and 7 bases at J, with 17 bases between the two ends. The DNA of the CDR3 is TGTGCCAGCAGCTTAGATCTCTTGGGGGGAGGTGAGCAGTACTTC. The encoded protein is CASSLDLLGGGEQYF.

This clonotype came up a few times. This rearrangement joins TRBV20-1 to TRBJ1-2, with D perhaps TRBD1 (6 bases). V shed 6 bases and J shed 2 bases, with 13 bases lying between them. This CDR3 spans 13 amino acids. From germline, CDR1 is DFQATT and CDR2 SNEGSKA (reference sequence). The CDR3 is CSALGGLNYGYTF. CDR3 DNA: TGCAGTGCCCTCGGGGGGCTAAACTATGGCTACACCTTC.

This clonotype was picked up a small number of times. The chain joins TRBV4-3 to TRBJ1-2, with D tentatively TRBD1 (6 bases). Trimming left V 2 bases short and J 6 bases short, with 16 bases between. Germline CDR1 and CDR2: LGHNA and YSLEER. The CDR3 length is 15 residues. This CDR3 is CASSQSGRGYHGYTF. CDR3 sequence (DNA): TGCGCCAGCAGCCAATCCGGGAGGGGGTACCATGGCTACACCTTC.

The chain carries TRBV11-2 and TRBJ2-3, with a tentative D call TRBD2 (5 bases). The CDR3 spans 14 residues. V was shortened by 5 bases and J by 4 bases, with 13 bases between the two germline ends. Germline values: CDR1 SGHAT, CDR2 FQNNGV. The CDR3 loop reads CASSRAWEPDTQYF. The CDR3 nucleotides read TGTGCCAGCAGCCGAGCCTGGGAGCCAGATACGCAGTATTTT. Complete variable domain (other parts from reference TRBV11-2 and TRBJ2-3): EAGVAQSPRYKIIEKRQSVAFWCNPISGHATLYWYQQILGQGPKLLIQFQNNGVVDDSQLPKDRFSAERLKGVDSTLKIQPAKLEDSAVYLCASSRAWEPDTQYFGPGTRLTVL.

In its sample, this clonotype was seen many times. This chain connects TRBV20-1 to TRBJ2-7, with unresolved D. V lost 0 bases and J lost 6, with 9 bases in between. CDR1 DFQATT and CDR2 SNEGSKA come from the germline V gene (reference sequence). The CDR3 is 12 residues long. Here the CDR3 reads CSARDQLFEQYF. The CDR3 DNA sequence: TGCAGTGCTAGAGATCAACTATTCGAGCAGTACTTC.

This clonotype was observed at least ten times. J is TRBJ2-1 and V is TRBV6-5; 9 bases line up with TRBD2. The germline V gene encodes CDR1 MNHEY and CDR2 SVGAGI. This CDR3 comprises 14 residues. V was pared by 4 bases and J by 7 bases, with 5 bases of the junction left unmatched. CDR3 in DNA: TGTGCCAGCAGTTTAGCGGGAGCGAGTAATGAGCAGTTCTTC. Translated, it gives CASSLAGASNEQFF.

Many counts were recorded for this clonotype. The rearrangement links TRBV10-3 to TRBJ2-1; 8 nucleotides agree with TRBD1. The germline V gene has CDR1 ENHRY and CDR2 SYGVKD. Trimming removed 8 bases from V and 5 bases from J; junction bases left unmatched: 5. CDR3 length equals 13 residues. CDR3: CAIAPTGDNEQFF. In DNA, the CDR3 is TGTGCCATCGCCCCGACAGGGGACAATGAGCAGTTCTTC.

A few counts support this clonotype. This rearrangement joins TRBV5-1 to TRBJ1-6; a possible D gene is TRBD1 (6 bases). The CDR3 length is 16 residues. Trimming pared 2 bases from V and 1 base from J, leaving 10 bases between. Germline-derived CDR1 and CDR2 are SGHRS and YFSETQ. The CDR3 region is CASSFRGGSYNSPLHF. As DNA, the CDR3 is TGCGCCAGCAGCTTCAGGGGAGGGTCCTATAATTCACCCCTCCACTTT.

In this sample, this clonotype turned up a few times. The gene calls are TRBV28 and TRBJ1-2, with TRBD1 matching 8 bases. After removal of 5 bases from V and 7 bases from J, the junction contained 15 bases not matched to a gene. This CDR3 comprises 16 residues. Germline CDR1 reads MDHEN; CDR2 reads SYDVKM. CDR3 coding DNA: TGTGCCAGCAGTCGGGGAGGGGCAGACAGGGGCCTTGGCTACACCTTC. Translating gives CASSRGGADRGLGYTF.

This clonotype occurred a few times. The genes are TRBV6-2 or TRBV6-3 and TRBJ2-1, with D uncertain. The V gene's germline CDR1 is MNHEY and CDR2 SVGEGT. Trimming left V 8 bases short and J 0 bases short, with 11 bases between. This CDR3 is 14 amino acids long. CDR3 residues: CASRPQSSYNEQFF. CDR3 DNA: TGTGCCAGCCGCCCCCAGAGCTCCTACAATGAGCAGTTCTTC.